This T cell receptor (beta chain) is drawn from a study of blood T cell repertoires in COVID-19. The wider study: The study drew acute and convalescent COVID-19 samples from the United States, Italy and Spain. In each case, the material was cDNA or gDNA derived from T cells, B-cell-depleted T cells, or PBMCs.

The germline V gene encodes CDR1 SNHLY and CDR2 FYNNEI. This CDR3 has 15 residues. V lost 8 bases and J lost 2; bases outside the gene matches: 9. In the source study's methods: Scientists estimated how many nucleated cells there were by amplifying reference gene primers. Data came from immunoSEQ multiplex PCR; TCRdb stores just in-frame clones and leaves some out. D and trimming were read from the DNA, whereas the V and J calls and clone size are those reported in that table. The sample records fewer than 400,000 clones, approximately 81% being singletons. Specimen: peripheral blood. The chain links TRBV2 to TRBJ2-1; 7 bases fit TRBD1. The clonotype was recovered from a young woman with acute or convalescent COVID-19. CDR3 in amino acids: CASEGQAITYNEQFF. CDR3 coding DNA: TGTGCCAGCGAAGGACAGGCTATCACCTACAATGAGCAGTTCTTC.